This section outlines one T cell receptor beta chain sequence together with its context. The entry originates in a study of blood T cell repertoires in COVID-19. On the study more broadly: Acute and convalescent COVID-19 samples came from the United States, Italy and Spain. PBMCs, B-cell-depleted T cells, or T cells were the source of the cDNA or gDNA that made up the material.

Germline loops: CDR1 SGHRS, CDR2 YFSETQ. This CDR3 region has 14 residues. Trimming took 5 bases from V and 7 from J; bases not matched to a gene: 12. As originally analysed: Nucleated cell number was recorded as an estimate derived from reference gene primer amplification. Generated by immunoSEQ multiplex PCR, the TCRdb table keeps only in-frame clones and is missing some. The D gene and trimming were derived from the DNA, and the V and J assignments and clone size from that table. The profile shows roughly 280,000 clones, about nine tenths of them singletons. Sequencing used peripheral blood. This chain uses TRBV5-1 with TRBJ2-7, with 7 bases fitting TRBD1. This clonotype was obtained from a man aged 35-49 years with active or convalescent COVID-19. In DNA form, the CDR3 reads TGCGCCAGCAGTCATAAAGCAGGGGGTGCGGAGCAGTACTTC. Its translation is CASSHKAGGAEQYF.